Each of the 20 T cell receptor beta chains below was sequenced from the same sample in a study of identical twins. TCRdb called the 5' RACE reads again in MiXCR, with one record for every CDR3 protein. The profile shows approximately 890,000 distinct CDR3 sequences, roughly an eighth of them singletons. A further study also used this sample, focusing on yellow fever vaccine responses in identical twins.

The sample comprised PBMCs. The receptors originated from a woman in her late teens or twenties in good health.

V usage is TRBV10-3 and J usage is TRBJ2-3, with 9 nucleotides matching TRBD1. Trimming removed 4 bases from V and 6 bases from J; junction bases left unmatched: 8. The CDR3 is 15 residues long. Germline V gene lookup returns CDR1 ENHRY and CDR2 SYGVKD. CDR3 in DNA: TGTGCCATCAGTGGTGGGACAGGGACCTCTGATACGCAGTATTTT. It translates to CAISGGTGTSDTQYF.

This clonotype was picked up a small number of times. The chain joins TRBV24-1 to TRBJ1-3; D is possibly TRBD1 (6 bases). CDR1 and CDR2 (germline): KGHDR, SFDVKD. V lost 2 bases and J 2 bases, leaving 9 bases between the germline ends. The CDR3 is 15 amino acids. The DNA of the CDR3 is TGTGCCACCAGTGATTCGCCAGGGGCTGGAAACACCATATATTTT. As protein: CATSDSPGAGNTIYF.

The chain couples TRBV3-1 to TRBJ2-2, with D uncertain. Germline V gene data show CDR1 as LGHDT and CDR2 as YNNKEL (reference sequence). The V end was cut by 1 base, the J end by 4 bases, with 13 bases between. This CDR3 has 16 amino acids. The CDR3 nucleotides read TGTGCCAGCAGCCAAGTTCAGGAGATATTCACCGGGGAGCTGTTTTTT. Its protein product is CASSQVQEIFTGELFF.

This clonotype has just a few counts. This chain uses TRBV10-3 with TRBJ2-5; D remains unclear. Germline V gene sequence: CDR1 ENHRY, CDR2 SYGVKD. CDR3 size: 15 residues. Trimming removed 8 bases at V and 2 bases at J, with 18 bases between. The CDR3 loop is CAISTTAGTQETQYF. The CDR3 region has the DNA TGTGCCATCTCTACTACCGCAGGAACGCAAGAGACCCAGTACTTC.

This clonotype was seen more than once but under ten times. The junction shows a germline mismatch at one end, possibly a read error. The chain combines TRBV20-1 with TRBJ1-4; D is uncertain. The CDR3 runs to 12 residues. Germline V gene sequence: CDR1 DFQATT, CDR2 SNEGSKA (reference sequence). The CDR3 loop is CSARDGVRVAIF. In nucleotides, the CDR3 is TGCAGTGCTAGAGATGGTGTTAGGGTGGCGATTTTT.

This clonotype came up a few times. The J gene is TRBJ2-4, the V gene TRBV19; a weak D match, TRBD2 (5 bases). CDR1 and CDR2 (germline): LNHDA, SQIVND (reference sequence). CDR3 length: 10 amino acids. V was clipped by 10 bases and J by 8 bases, with 9 bases between them. This CDR3 reads CATGDYIQYF. The CDR3 nucleotides read TGTGCCACCGGGGATTACATTCAGTACTTC.

This clonotype showed up many times. The V call is TRBV12-3 or TRBV12-4, the J call TRBJ2-1; TRBD2 aligns across 7 bases. With 0 bases clipped from V and 7 bases from J, the junction kept 3 bases outside the gene matches. The CDR3 length is 14 residues. The CDR3 nucleotides read TGTGCCAGCAGTTTAGCGGGAGGGCAGAATGAGCAGTTCTTC. It codes for CASSLAGGQNEQFF.

In this sample, this clonotype turned up a few times. The chain has TRBV20-1 and TRBJ2-1; 10 bases are shared with TRBD1. This CDR3 is built from 14 residues. Losses at the gene ends were 5 bases for V and 3 bases for J; bases not matched to a gene: 4. From germline, CDR1 is DFQATT and CDR2 SNEGSKA (reference sequence). The CDR3 sequence: CSAFDRGLYNEQFF. The CDR3 DNA is TGCAGTGCTTTCGACAGGGGGCTCTACAATGAGCAGTTCTTC.

This clonotype came up a few times. The J gene is TRBJ2-7, the V gene TRBV7-9; 7 positions match TRBD2. In germline, CDR1 is SEHNR, CDR2 FQNEAQ (reference sequence). J gave up 1 base and V 1 base, and 4 bases lay outside the gene matches. The CDR3 spans 15 residues. CDR3 in amino acids: CASSLGGGASYEQYF. CDR3 DNA sequence: TGTGCCAGCAGCTTAGGGGGGGGAGCTTCCTACGAGCAGTACTTC. Full variable domain (remainder filled in from reference TRBV7-9 and TRBJ2-7): DTGVSQNPRHKITKRGQNVTFRCDPISEHNRLYWYRQTLGQGPEFLTYFQNEAQLEKSRLLSDRFSAERPKGSFSTLEIQRTEQGDSAMYLCASSLGGGASYEQYFGPGTRLTVT.

This clonotype was detected a few times. The chain carries TRBV27 and TRBJ2-1, with 9 bases aligning to TRBD2. The CDR3 is 16 amino acids. CDR1 is MNHEY, CDR2 SMNVEV, per germline (reference sequence). The trim removed 3 bases at V and 7 bases at J, leaving 10 bases unmatched. This chain's CDR3 is CASSFWAGGPGNEQFF. Written as DNA, the CDR3 is TGTGCCAGCAGTTTTTGGGCGGGGGGGCCGGGTAATGAGCAGTTCTTC.

The gene calls are TRBV7-6 and TRBJ2-2; D is undetermined. Germline CDR1 and CDR2: SGHVS and FNYEAQ. Trimming stripped 5 bases from V and 0 bases from J, with 13 bases between. This CDR3 comprises 16 residues. The CDR3, as DNA: TGTGCCAGCAGCCCCCAAACTGATACGAACACCGGGGAGCTGTTTTTT. This sequence encodes CASSPQTDTNTGELFF.

The chain joins TRBV15 to TRBJ2-7; D perhaps matches TRBD1 (5 bases). The CDR3 spans 16 residues. The V end was cut by 3 bases, the J end by 3 bases, with 18 bases between. Germline CDR1 is LNHNV and CDR2 is YYDKDF (reference sequence). The CDR3 DNA follows: TGTGCCACCAGCAGCGTACTAAACCAGGGTTACTACGAGCAGTACGTC. Amino acid sequence: CATSSVLNQGYYEQYV.

CDR3 in amino acids: CASSISKGPNEQFF. DNA for the CDR3: TGTGCCAGTAGTATTAGTAAAGGGCCCAATGAGCAGTTCTTC. J is TRBJ2-1 and V is TRBV19, with D uncertain. CDR1 and CDR2 from the germline V gene are LNHDA and SQIVND (reference sequence). Trimming removed 3 bases from V and 6 bases from J, with 12 bases in between. The CDR3 is made up of 14 amino acids.

The chain carries TRBV12-3 or TRBV12-4 and TRBJ2-1; 7 bases map to TRBD2. The trim removed 8 bases at V and 7 bases at J, leaving 17 bases unmatched. The CDR3 covers 16 residues. CDR3 coding DNA: TGTGCCAGCGGGCAAGAGCGGGGCACATCGGGGAATGAGCAGTTCTTC. Amino acid sequence: CASGQERGTSGNEQFF.

The CDR3 region has the DNA TGCGCCAGCAGGCGGACGGTTGTTGAAAAACTGTTTTTT. The encoded protein is CASRRTVVEKLFF. The rearrangement joins TRBV5-1 to TRBJ1-4, with D uncertain. Trimming removed 5 bases from V and 7 bases from J, with 12 bases in between. This CDR3 is built from 13 residues. Germline loops: CDR1 SGHRS, CDR2 YFSETQ. The full variable domain, with the rest looked up from reference TRBV5-1 and TRBJ1-4, is KAGVTQTPRYLIKTRGQQVTLSCSPISGHRSVSWYQQTPGQGLQFLFEYFSETQRNKGNFPGRFSGRQFSNSRSEMNVSTLELGDSALYLCASRRTVVEKLFFGSGTQLSVL.

This clonotype came up a few times. The chain joins TRBV3-1 to TRBJ2-2; the match to TRBD1 covers 12 bases. In germline, CDR1 is LGHDT, CDR2 YNNKEL (reference sequence). The CDR3 length is 18 residues. V lost 0 bases, J lost 4 bases, and 6 bases stayed unmatched. The CDR3 protein is CASSQDGTGGIGTGELFF. In DNA form, the CDR3 reads TGTGCCAGCAGCCAAGATGGGACAGGGGGCATCGGCACCGGGGAGCTGTTTTTT.

The chain links TRBV24-1 to TRBJ2-5; D might be TRBD1 (6 bases). In germline, CDR1 is KGHDR, CDR2 SFDVKD. Trimming took 0 bases from V and 0 from J, leaving 10 bases between them. The CDR3 is 16 amino acids. The CDR3: CATSDLPGHNQETQYF. CDR3 DNA sequence: TGTGCCACCAGTGATTTGCCGGGACACAACCAAGAGACCCAGTACTTC.

This clonotype was recorded a few times. The V and J genes are TRBV28 and TRBJ2-7, with D possibly being TRBD2 (6 bases). Trimming removed 3 bases at V and 0 bases at J, with 9 bases between. Germline V gene data show CDR1 as MDHEN and CDR2 as SYDVKM. This CDR3 comprises 14 residues. As DNA, the CDR3 is TGTGCCAGCAGTTTCCACGGGAGCTCCTACGAGCAGTACGTC. This codes for CASSFHGSSYEQYV.

In its sample, this clonotype was seen a few times. This chain joins TRBV10-3 and TRBJ2-5; perhaps D is TRBD1 or TRBD2 (5 bases each). Trimming took off 6 bases at V and 5 bases at J, with 13 bases between the two ends. The CDR3 runs to 13 residues. CDR1 is ENHRY, CDR2 SYGVKD, per germline. CDR3 protein: CAIRGLGEETQYF. DNA of the CDR3: TGTGCCATCAGGGGTCTGGGGGAGGAGACCCAGTACTTC.

This sequence joins TRBV6-2 or TRBV6-3 and TRBJ1-5; D gene ambiguous. CDR1 and CDR2 from the germline V gene are MNHEY and SVGEGT. Trimming left V 4 bases short and J 4 bases short, with 11 bases between. This CDR3 contains 14 residues. In DNA form, the CDR3 reads TGTGCCAGCAGTTTTTGGGCAGTGAATCAGCCCCAGCATTTT. This encodes CASSFWAVNQPQHF.